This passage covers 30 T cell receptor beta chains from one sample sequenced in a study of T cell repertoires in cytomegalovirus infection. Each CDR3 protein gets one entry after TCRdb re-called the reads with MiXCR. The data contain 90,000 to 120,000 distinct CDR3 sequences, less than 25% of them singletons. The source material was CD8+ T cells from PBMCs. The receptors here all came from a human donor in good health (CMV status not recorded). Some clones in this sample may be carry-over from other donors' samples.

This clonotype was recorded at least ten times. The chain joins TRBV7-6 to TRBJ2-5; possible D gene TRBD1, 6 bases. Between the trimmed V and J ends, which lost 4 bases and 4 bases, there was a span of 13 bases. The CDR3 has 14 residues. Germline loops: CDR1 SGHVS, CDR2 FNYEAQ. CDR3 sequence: CASSSGTSGETQYF. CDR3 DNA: TGTGCCAGCAGCTCCGGGACATCGGGAGAGACCCAGTACTTC.

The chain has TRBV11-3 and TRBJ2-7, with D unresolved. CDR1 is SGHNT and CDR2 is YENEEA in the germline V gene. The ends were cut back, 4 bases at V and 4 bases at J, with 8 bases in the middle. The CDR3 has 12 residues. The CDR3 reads CASSSTWYEQYF. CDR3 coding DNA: TGTGCCAGCAGCTCCACCTGGTACGAGCAGTACTTC.

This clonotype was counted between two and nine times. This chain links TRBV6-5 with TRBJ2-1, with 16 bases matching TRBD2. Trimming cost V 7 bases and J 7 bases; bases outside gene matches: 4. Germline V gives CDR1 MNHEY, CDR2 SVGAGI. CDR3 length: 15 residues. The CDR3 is CASTRGLAGGNEQFF. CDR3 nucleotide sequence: TGTGCCAGCACCCGGGGACTAGCGGGGGGGAATGAGCAGTTCTTC.

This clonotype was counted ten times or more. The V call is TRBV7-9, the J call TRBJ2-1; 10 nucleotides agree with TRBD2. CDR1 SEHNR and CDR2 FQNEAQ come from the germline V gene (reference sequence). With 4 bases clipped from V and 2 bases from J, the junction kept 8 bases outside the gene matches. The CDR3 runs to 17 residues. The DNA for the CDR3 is TGTGCCAGCAGCTCATCTACTACTAGCGGGACCTACAATGAGCAGTTCTTC. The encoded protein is CASSSSTTSGTYNEQFF.

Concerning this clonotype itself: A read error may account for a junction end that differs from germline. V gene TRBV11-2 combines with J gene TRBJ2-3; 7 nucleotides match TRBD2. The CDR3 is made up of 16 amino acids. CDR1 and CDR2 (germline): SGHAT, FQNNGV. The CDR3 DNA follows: TGTGCCAGCAGCCCGGGCGACGGGAGGCCCACAGATACGCAGGATTTT. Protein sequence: CASSPGDGRPTDTQDF.

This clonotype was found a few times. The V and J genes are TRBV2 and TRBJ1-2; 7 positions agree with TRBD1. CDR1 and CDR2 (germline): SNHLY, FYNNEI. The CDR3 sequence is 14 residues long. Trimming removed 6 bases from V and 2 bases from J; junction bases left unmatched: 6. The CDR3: CASSGQAMNYGYTF. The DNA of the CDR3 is TGTGCCAGCAGCGGACAGGCTATGAACTATGGCTACACCTTC.

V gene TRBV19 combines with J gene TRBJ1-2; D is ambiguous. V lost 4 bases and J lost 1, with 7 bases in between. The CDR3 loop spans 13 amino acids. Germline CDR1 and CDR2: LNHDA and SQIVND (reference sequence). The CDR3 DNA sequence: TGTGCCAGTAGTAGACGGAATAACTATGGCTACACCTTC. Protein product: CASSRRNNYGYTF.

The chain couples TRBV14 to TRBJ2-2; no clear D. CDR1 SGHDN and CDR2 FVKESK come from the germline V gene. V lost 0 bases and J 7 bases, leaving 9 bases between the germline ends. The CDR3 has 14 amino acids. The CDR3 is CASSQDRFGGELFF. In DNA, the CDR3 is TGTGCCAGCAGCCAAGACAGGTTTGGCGGGGAGCTGTTTTTT. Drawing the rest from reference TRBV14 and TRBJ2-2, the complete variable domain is EAGVTQFPSHSVIEKGQTVTLRCDPISGHDNLYWYRRVMGKEIKFLLHFVKESKQDESGMPNNRFLAERTGGTYSTLKVQPAELEDSGVYFCASSQDRFGGELFFGEGSRLTVL.

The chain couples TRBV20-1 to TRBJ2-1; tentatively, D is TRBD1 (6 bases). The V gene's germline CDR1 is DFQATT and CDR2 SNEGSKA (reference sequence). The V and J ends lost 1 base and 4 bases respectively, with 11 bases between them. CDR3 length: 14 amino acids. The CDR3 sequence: CSARVTGPYNEQFF. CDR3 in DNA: TGCAGTGCTAGAGTGACAGGACCTTACAATGAGCAGTTCTTC.

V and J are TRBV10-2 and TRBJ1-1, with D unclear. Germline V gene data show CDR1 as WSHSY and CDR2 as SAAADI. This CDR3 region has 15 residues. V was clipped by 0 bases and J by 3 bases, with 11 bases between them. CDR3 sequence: CASSESRFSDTEAFF. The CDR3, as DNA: TGCGCCAGCAGTGAGTCGCGTTTTAGTGACACTGAAGCTTTCTTT.

CDR3 region: CASSQWQGLETQYF. The CDR3 region has the DNA TGTGCCAGCAGCCAATGGCAGGGACTGGAGACCCAGTACTTC. The chain joins TRBV14 to TRBJ2-5, with D possibly being TRBD2 (6 bases). The V end was cut by 2 bases, the J end by 5 bases, with 12 bases between. The germline CDR1 and CDR2 sequences are SGHDN and FVKESK. The CDR3 covers 14 residues.

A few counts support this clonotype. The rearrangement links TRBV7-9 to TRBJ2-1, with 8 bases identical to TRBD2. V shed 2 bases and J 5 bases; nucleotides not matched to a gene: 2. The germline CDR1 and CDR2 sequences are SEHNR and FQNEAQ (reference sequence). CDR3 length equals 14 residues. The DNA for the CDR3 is TGTGCCAGCAGCTTAAGCGGGAGACACAATGAGCAGTTCTTC. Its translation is CASSLSGRHNEQFF.

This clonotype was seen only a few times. The CDR3 DNA reads TGTGCCAGTAGTATAGCTTATCCGGGGGACGGAACTGAAGCTTTCTTT. Protein product: CASSIAYPGDGTEAFF. This chain connects TRBV19 to TRBJ1-1; tentatively, D is TRBD1 (5 bases). There are 16 residues in the CDR3. CDR1 is LNHDA, CDR2 SQIVND, per germline (reference sequence). Trimming stripped 1 base from V and 5 bases from J, with 17 bases between.

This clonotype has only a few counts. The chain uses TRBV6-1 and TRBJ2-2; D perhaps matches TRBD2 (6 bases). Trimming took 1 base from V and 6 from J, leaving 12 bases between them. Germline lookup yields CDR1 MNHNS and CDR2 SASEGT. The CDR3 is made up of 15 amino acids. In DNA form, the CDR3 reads TGTGCCAGCAGTGAAGGGCTAGCGTCTGCCGGGGAGCTGTTTTTT. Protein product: CASSEGLASAGELFF.

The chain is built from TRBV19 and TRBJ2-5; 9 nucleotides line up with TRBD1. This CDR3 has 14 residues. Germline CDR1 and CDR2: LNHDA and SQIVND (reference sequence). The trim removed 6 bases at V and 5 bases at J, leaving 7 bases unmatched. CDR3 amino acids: CASSEDRGLETQYF. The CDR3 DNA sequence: TGTGCCAGTAGCGAGGACAGGGGATTGGAGACCCAGTACTTC.

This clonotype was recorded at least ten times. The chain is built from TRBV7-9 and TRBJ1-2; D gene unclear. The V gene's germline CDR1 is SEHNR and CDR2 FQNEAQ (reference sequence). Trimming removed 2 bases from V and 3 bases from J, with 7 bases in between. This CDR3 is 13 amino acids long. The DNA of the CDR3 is TGTGCCAGCAGCTTAATATCGTACTATGGCTACACCTTC. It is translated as CASSLISYYGYTF.

The CDR3 sequence: CSVEVSGMGETQYF. The CDR3 nucleotides are TGCAGCGTTGAAGTATCGGGGATGGGAGAGACCCAGTACTTC. The chain couples TRBV29-1 to TRBJ2-5, with TRBD2 as a possible D gene (5 bases). The V and J ends lost 1 base and 4 bases respectively, with 13 bases between them. Germline assignment: CDR1 SQVTM and CDR2 ANQGSEA. The CDR3 sequence is 14 residues long.

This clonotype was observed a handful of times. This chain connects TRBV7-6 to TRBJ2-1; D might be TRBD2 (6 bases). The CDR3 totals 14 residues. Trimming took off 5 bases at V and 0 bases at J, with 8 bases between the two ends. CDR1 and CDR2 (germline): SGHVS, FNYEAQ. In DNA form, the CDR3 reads TGTGCCAGCAGCCCGGAGGGCTCCTACAATGAGCAGTTCTTC. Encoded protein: CASSPEGSYNEQFF.

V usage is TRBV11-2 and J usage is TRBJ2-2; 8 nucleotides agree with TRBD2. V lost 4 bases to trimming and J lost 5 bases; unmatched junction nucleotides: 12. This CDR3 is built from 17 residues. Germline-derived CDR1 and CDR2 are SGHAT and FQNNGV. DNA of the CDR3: TGTGCCAGCAGCTCAATCCGCGGGGGGCCGGGAACCGGGGAGCTGTTTTTT. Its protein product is CASSSIRGGPGTGELFF.

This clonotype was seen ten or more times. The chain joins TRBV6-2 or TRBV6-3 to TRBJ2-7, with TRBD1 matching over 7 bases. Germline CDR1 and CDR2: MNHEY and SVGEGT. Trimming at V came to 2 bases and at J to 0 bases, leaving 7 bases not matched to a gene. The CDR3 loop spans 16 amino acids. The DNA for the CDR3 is TGTGCCAGCAGTTACCCTTCCGGGACAGACTCCTACGAGCAGTACTTC. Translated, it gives CASSYPSGTDSYEQYF.

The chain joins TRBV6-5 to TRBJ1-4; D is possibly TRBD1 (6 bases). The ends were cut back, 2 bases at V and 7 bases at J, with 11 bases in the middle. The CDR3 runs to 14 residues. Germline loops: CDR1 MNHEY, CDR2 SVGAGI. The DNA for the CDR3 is TGTGCCAGCAGTTACGGGACATGGGGTGAAAAACTGTTTTTT. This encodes CASSYGTWGEKLFF.

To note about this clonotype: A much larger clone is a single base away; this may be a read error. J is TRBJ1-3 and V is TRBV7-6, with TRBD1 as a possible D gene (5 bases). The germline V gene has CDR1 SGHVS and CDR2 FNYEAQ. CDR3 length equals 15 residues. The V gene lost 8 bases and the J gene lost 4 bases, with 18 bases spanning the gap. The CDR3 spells CASGAGTCGGNTIYF. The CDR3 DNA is TGTGCCAGCGGCGCAGGGACCTGTGGGGGAAACACCATATATTTT. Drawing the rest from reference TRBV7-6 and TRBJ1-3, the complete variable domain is GAGVSQSPRYKVTKRGQDVALRCDPISGHVSLYWYRQALGQGPEFLTYFNYEAQQDKSGLPNDRFSAERPEGSISTLTIQRTEQRDSAMYRCASGAGTCGGNTIYFGEGSWLTVV.

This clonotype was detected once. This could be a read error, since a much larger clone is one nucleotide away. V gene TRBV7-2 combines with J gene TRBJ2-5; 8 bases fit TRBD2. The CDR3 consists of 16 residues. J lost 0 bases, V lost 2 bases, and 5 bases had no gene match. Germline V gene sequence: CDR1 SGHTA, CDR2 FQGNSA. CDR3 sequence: CASSLNSGSHQETQYF. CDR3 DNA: TGTGCCAGCAGCTTAAACAGCGGGAGCCACCAAGAGACCCAGTACTTC.

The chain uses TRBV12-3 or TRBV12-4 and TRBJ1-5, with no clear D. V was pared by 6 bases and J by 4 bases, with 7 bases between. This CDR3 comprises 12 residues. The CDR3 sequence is CASRDRNQPQHF. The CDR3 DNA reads TGTGCCAGCAGGGATAGAAATCAGCCCCAGCATTTT.

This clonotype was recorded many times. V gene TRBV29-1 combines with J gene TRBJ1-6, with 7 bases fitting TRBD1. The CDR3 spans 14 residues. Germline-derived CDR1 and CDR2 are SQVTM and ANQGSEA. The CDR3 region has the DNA TGCATCAGAGGGGGGACAGCCATTAATTCACCCCTCCACTTT. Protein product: CIRGGTAINSPLHF.

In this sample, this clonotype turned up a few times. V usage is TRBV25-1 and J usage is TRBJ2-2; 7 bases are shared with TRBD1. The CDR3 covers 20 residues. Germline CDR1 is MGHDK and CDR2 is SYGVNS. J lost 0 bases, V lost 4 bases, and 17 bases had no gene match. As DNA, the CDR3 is TGTGCCAGCAGTGCCCCTTTGGCTTTGTTCCAGGGGGCGAACACCGGGGAGCTGTTTTTT. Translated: CASSAPLALFQGANTGELFF.

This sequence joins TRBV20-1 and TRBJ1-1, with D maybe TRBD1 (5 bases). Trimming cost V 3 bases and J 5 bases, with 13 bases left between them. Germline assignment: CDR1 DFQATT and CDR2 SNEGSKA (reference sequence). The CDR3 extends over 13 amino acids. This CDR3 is CSASALGRTEAFF. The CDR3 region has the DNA TGCAGTGCTAGTGCCCTGGGGCGGACTGAAGCTTTCTTT.

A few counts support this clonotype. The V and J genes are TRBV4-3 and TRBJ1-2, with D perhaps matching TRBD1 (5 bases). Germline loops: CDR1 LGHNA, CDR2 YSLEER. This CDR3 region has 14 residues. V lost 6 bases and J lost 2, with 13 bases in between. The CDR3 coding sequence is TGCGCCAGCAGGCCAGGGAGGGGAAACTATGGCTACACCTTC. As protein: CASRPGRGNYGYTF.

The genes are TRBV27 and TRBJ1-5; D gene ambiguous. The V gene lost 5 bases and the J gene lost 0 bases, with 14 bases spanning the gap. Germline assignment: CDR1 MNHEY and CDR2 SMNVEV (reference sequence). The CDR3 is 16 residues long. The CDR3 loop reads CASSHRGTHSNQPQHF. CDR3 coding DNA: TGTGCCAGCAGTCACCGGGGAACTCATAGCAATCAGCCCCAGCATTTT.

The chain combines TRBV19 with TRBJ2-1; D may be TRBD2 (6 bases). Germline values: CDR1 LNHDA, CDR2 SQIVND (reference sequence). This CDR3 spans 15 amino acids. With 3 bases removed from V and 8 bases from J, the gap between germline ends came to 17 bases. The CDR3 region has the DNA TGTGCCAGTAGTATCGGAGGGACGGCAGCCGATGAGCAGTTCTTC. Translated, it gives CASSIGGTAADEQFF.